This T cell receptor beta chain was profiled in a study of T cells in Graves' hyperthyroidism and ophthalmopathy. Across the study: Peripheral blood was collected at initial diagnosis, before any treatment. Study observations and caveats: Most thyroid clonotypes with frequency above 0.001 were detected in blood.

TCR beta CDR3 regions were amplified from RNA. When the TCR CDR3 underwent first-round RT-PCR, the HTBI primer set was used. MiXCR, applied by TCRdb to the multiplex PCR reads, yields one record per CDR3 protein. Here the sample spans about 720,000 distinct CDR3 sequences, roughly 17% being singletons. PBMCs were obtained from 10 ml fresh peripheral blood. This clonotype was picked up a small number of times. The target antigen is unknown. The CDR3 length is 15 residues. Trimming took 3 bases from V and 4 from J, leaving 10 bases between them. Germline V gene data show CDR1 as SNHLY and CDR2 as FYNNEI. V is TRBV2 and J is TRBJ1-6, with D unresolved. The receptor comes from a man aged 18 to 35 with Graves' hyperthyroidism. The sample was blood. CDR3 in amino acids: CASSDGRAYNSPLHF. CDR3 DNA: TGTGCCAGCAGTGACGGACGGGCTTATAATTCACCCCTCCACTTT.